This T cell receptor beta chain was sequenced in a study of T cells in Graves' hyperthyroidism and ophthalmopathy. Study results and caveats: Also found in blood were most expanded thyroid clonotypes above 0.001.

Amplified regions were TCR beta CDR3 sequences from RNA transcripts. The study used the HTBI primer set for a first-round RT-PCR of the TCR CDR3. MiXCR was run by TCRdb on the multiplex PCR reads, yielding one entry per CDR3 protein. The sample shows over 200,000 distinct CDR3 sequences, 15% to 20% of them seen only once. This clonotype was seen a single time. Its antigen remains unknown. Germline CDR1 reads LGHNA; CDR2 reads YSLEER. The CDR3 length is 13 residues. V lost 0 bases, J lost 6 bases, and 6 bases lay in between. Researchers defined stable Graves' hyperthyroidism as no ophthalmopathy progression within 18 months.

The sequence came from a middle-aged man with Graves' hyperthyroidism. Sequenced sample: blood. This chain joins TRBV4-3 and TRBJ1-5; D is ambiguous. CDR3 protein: CASSQDPSQPQHF. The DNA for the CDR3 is TGCGCCAGCAGCCAAGACCCCAGTCAGCCCCAGCATTTT.